These T cell receptor beta chains were read from a single sample in a study of identifying expanded T cells in peripheral blood. Clones were read by immunoSEQ multiplex PCR, and TCRdb kept only the in-frame ones, dropping some. The sample comprises 100,000 to 150,000 clones, about 88% of which are singletons, and roughly 8% rests with the top ten. Sequencing was performed on blood. The receptors shown here come from a person between 18 and 69 years old in good health. Both conserved end residues are part of each CDR3. Fields, in order: CDR3 length, D gene, J gene, clone size, V gene, CDR3 DNA, CDR3 protein. The D gene is left open where the match is weak. Where a row states a size, it is once, few, many or the class of an expanded clone; other rows omit it.

14 | TRBD2 | TRBJ2-3 | . | TRBV19 | TGTGCCAGTAGTGTAAGCGGGAGCCCAGATACGCAGTATTTT | CASSVSGSPDTQYF
15 | . | TRBJ1-1 | once | TRBV2 | TGTGCCAGCAGTGGTTTTAGGAGTGGGAACACTGAAGCTTTCTTT | CASSGFRSGNTEAFF
15 | . | TRBJ2-5 | . | TRBV11-2 | TGTGCCAGCAGCTTTCGGGGGGCCGGGGGAGAGACCCAGTACTTC | CASSFRGAGGETQYF
15 | . | TRBJ1-5 | . | TRBV18 | TGTGCCAGCTCATTTTCGGCAGTGGCCAATCAGCCCCAGCATTTT | CASSFSAVANQPQHF
11 | . | TRBJ1-2 | . | TRBV29-1 | TGCAGCGACGGACCTGAGGGCGGCTACACCTTC | CSDGPEGGYTF
15 | TRBD2 | TRBJ2-5 | . | TRBV5-1 | TGCGCCAGCAGCCTTCCTAGCGGGGCCCAAGAGACCCAGTACTTC | CASSLPSGAQETQYF
14 | . | TRBJ1-4 | . | TRBV7-9 | TGTGCCAGCAGCGCAACAGGGCCCCGGGGAAAACTGTTTTTT | CASSATGPRGKLFF
18 | . | TRBJ2-5 | . | TRBV5-4 | TGTGCCAGCAGCTGGCGCGGTAGCGGGAAGGGGGCCCAAGAGACCCAGTACTTC | CASSWRGSGKGAQETQYF
14 | . | TRBJ1-1 | . | TRBV19 | TGTGCCAGTAGTGTCCGGGGGCGCGACACTGAAGCTTTCTTT | CASSVRGRDTEAFF
14 | . | TRBJ1-5 | . | TRBV6-1 | TGTGCCAGCAGTGAACTAAGTCTAGGTCAGCCCCAGCATTTT | CASSELSLGQPQHF
15 | TRBD2 | TRBJ2-7 | . | TRBV4-2 | TGTGCCAGCAGCCCCTCGGGACTAGCGGACTACGAGCAGTACTTC | CASSPSGLADYEQYF
14 | . | TRBJ2-7 | . | TRBV5-5 | TGTGCCAGCAGCTTGCGGGCCAGCAGGGGAGAGCAGTACTTC | CASSLRASRGEQYF
17 | . | TRBJ2-6 | . | TRBV18 | TGTGCCAGCTCACCACCTCAGGGGAACTCTGGGGCCAACGTCCTGACTTTC | CASSPPQGNSGANVLTF
16 | . | TRBJ2-5 | once | TRBV14 | TGTGCCAGCAGCCAAGAATTTGAGGGAGCGCGAGAGACCCAGTACTTC | CASSQEFEGARETQYF
13 | TRBD1 | TRBJ2-7 | . | TRBV29-1 | TGCAGCGTTGCCGCAGGGGGTCCCCACGAGCAGTACTTC | CSVAAGGPHEQYF
14 | . | TRBJ2-3 | . | TRBV6-5 | TGTGCCAGCAGTTACTCGGTCCAGAGAGATACGCAGTATTTT | CASSYSVQRDTQYF
13 | . | TRBJ2-1 | many | TRBV7-7 | TGTGCCAGCAGCCGAACGCGGGGCGATGAGCAGTTCTTC | CASSRTRGDEQFF
13 | . | TRBJ1-5 | . | TRBV29-1 | TGCAGCGTTGTTGCAGGGGTCGGTCAGCCCCAGCATTTT | CSVVAGVGQPQHF
13 | . | TRBJ2-5 | . | TRBV28 | TGTGCCAGCAGTTTCGAGGGGCGGGAGACCCAGTACTTC | CASSFEGRETQYF
13 | . | TRBJ2-3 | few | TRBV11-2 | TGTGCCAGCAGCTTGGGCGGGGCAGATACGCAGTATTTT | CASSLGGADTQYF
15 | . | TRBJ2-5 | once | TRBV15 | TGTGCCACGAGCACTGGCACCGGGAAGGAAGAGACCCAGTACTTC | CATSTGTGKEETQYF
16 | . | TRBJ2-1 | . | TRBV28 | TGTGCCAGCAGCCCGACGGGCGGTTACTCCTACAATGAGCAGTTCTTC | CASSPTGGYSYNEQFF
12 | . | TRBJ1-3 | once | TRBV6-5 | TGTGCCAGCAGGCAGGGAGGGGACACCATATATTTT | CASRQGGDTIYF
17 | TRBD1 | TRBJ1-3 | . | TRBV18 | TGTGCCAGCTCACCCTCGGGACAGGACTTTTCGGGAAACACCATATATTTT | CASSPSGQDFSGNTIYF
14 | . | TRBJ2-5 | . | TRBV6-5 | TGTGCCAGCAGCTCGACTAGTGGTAGGGAGACCCAGTACTTC | CASSSTSGRETQYF
16 | TRBD2 | TRBJ2-1 | . | TRBV7-9 | TGTGCCAGCATACTAGCGGGAGGGTACTTGGCCAATGAGCAGTTCTTC | CASILAGGYLANEQFF
15 | TRBD2 | TRBJ2-1 | . | TRBV18 | TGTGCCAGCTCGCCCCTAGCGGGGGCCTACAATGAGCAGTTCTTC | CASSPLAGAYNEQFF
16 | . | TRBJ1-4 | . | TRBV5-8 | TGTGCCAGCAGCTTGGGGACATTAACCGGAAATGAAAAACTGTTTTTT | CASSLGTLTGNEKLFF
16 | . | TRBJ1-1 | few | TRBV19 | TGTGCCAGTAGTATTCCGGGCGGGGAAATGTACACTGAAGCTTTCTTT | CASSIPGGEMYTEAFF
15 | TRBD1 | TRBJ1-4 | few | TRBV10-3 | TGTGCCATCAGTGAGCGTACAGGGGGGGCCGAAAAACTGTTTTTT | CAISERTGGAEKLFF
14 | . | TRBJ1-2 | . | TRBV25-1 | TGTGCCAGCAGTGAGAATTGGGCAAGAAGTGGCTACACCTTC | CASSENWARSGYTF
13 | . | TRBJ1-2 | . | TRBV7-8 | TGTGCCAGCACCATCCGGGGGGACTATGGCTACACCTTC | CASTIRGDYGYTF
14 | . | TRBJ2-5 | once | TRBV28 | TGTGCCAGCAGTTCGGGAACCCTGATTGAGACCCAGTACTTC | CASSSGTLIETQYF
16 | . | TRBJ2-4 | few | TRBV19 | TGTGCCAGTAGCCCCCTTCCGGGTGGGGCCAAAAACATTCAGTACTTC | CASSPLPGGAKNIQYF
20 | TRBD2 | TRBJ2-2 | few | TRBV15 | TGTGCCACCAGCGGAACAGCCGGGACTAGCGGGAGGGGGAACACCGGGGAGCTGTTTTTT | CATSGTAGTSGRGNTGELFF
15 | . | TRBJ1-1 | . | TRBV7-2 | TGTGCCAGCAGCTGGGGGGCGGGGACGGTACCTGAAGCTTTCTTT | CASSWGAGTVPEAFF
15 | . | TRBJ1-3 | . | TRBV9 | TGTGCCAGCAGCGTACTAGTAAACTCTGGAAACACCATATATTTT | CASSVLVNSGNTIYF
16 | TRBD1 | TRBJ1-3 | . | TRBV5-4 | TGTGCCAGCAGCCTAGGAGGGACAGGGGGGGCAAACACCATATATTTT | CASSLGGTGGANTIYF
16 | . | TRBJ1-1 | . | TRBV7-9 | TGTGCCAGCAGCTTAGCGCAAGTTATCTCAGGAAGTGAAGCTTTCTTT | CASSLAQVISGSEAFF
17 | . | TRBJ1-3 | . | TRBV5-1 | TGCGCCAGCAGTCTGGAGGCTGTTGGGTCTACTGGAAACACCATATATTTT | CASSLEAVGSTGNTIYF
17 | . | TRBJ1-3 | . | TRBV7-8 | TGTGCCAGCAGCTTAGCAGTACAAGGTCGCTGGGGGGACACCATATATTTT | CASSLAVQGRWGDTIYF
15 | . | TRBJ2-1 | once | TRBV5-1 | TGCGCCAGCAGCTTGGCAGGGTTGTCCTACAATGAGCAGTTCTTC | CASSLAGLSYNEQFF
12 | . | TRBJ2-1 | . | TRBV2 | TGTGCCAGCCGTTCAGGGGGGGATGAGCAGTTCTTC | CASRSGGDEQFF
16 | TRBD1 | TRBJ2-7 | . | TRBV7-7 | TGTGCCAGCAGCCCCCTACAGGGGGCTGGAGGTACCGAGCAGTACTTC | CASSPLQGAGGTEQYF
15 | . | TRBJ1-6 | . | TRBV27 | TGTGCCAGTAAAGGACGGAACTCCTATAATTCACCCCTCCACTTT | CASKGRNSYNSPLHF
12 | . | TRBJ2-7 | . | TRBV21-1 | TGTGCCCGAACAGGTGGCTTCTACGAGCAGTACTTC | CARTGGFYEQYF
16 | TRBD1 | TRBJ2-7 | . | TRBV7-3 | TGTGCCAGCAGCTTGGTCGGGGGACAGGGTATAGGCGAGCAGTACTTC | CASSLVGGQGIGEQYF